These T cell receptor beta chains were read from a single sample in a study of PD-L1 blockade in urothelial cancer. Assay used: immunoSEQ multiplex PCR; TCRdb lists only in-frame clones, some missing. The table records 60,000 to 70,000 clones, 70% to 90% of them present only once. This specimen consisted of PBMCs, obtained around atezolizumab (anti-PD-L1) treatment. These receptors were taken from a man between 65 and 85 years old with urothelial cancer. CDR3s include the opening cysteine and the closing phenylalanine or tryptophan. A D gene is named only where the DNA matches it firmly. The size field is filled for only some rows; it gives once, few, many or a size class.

CDR3 DNA: TGCAGCTCGGGAAAGGGGGTGGAGACCCAGTACTTC; CDR3 protein: CSSGKGVETQYF; V gene: TRBV29-1; D gene: -; J gene: TRBJ2-5; clone size: -
CDR3 DNA: TGTGCCAGCAGTGAAGCTCCGGGACAGGGTGTTCGCGAGCAGTACTTC; CDR3 protein: CASSEAPGQGVREQYF; V gene: TRBV6-1; D gene: TRBD1; J gene: TRBJ2-7; clone size: -
CDR3 DNA: TGTGCCAGCAGCTTAGGACGGGGGAGGTACGAGCAGTACTTC; CDR3 protein: CASSLGRGRYEQYF; V gene: TRBV7-8; D gene: -; J gene: TRBJ2-7; clone size: many
CDR3 DNA: TGCGCCAGCAGCTTGGGAGGAACTAGCGGGACCTACGAGCAGTACTTC; CDR3 protein: CASSLGGTSGTYEQYF; V gene: TRBV5-1; D gene: TRBD2; J gene: TRBJ2-7; clone size: -
CDR3 DNA: TGTGCCAGCAGCTCGCATTCCCCGGGACAGGGGAATGAAAAACTGTTTTTT; CDR3 protein: CASSSHSPGQGNEKLFF; V gene: TRBV21-1; D gene: -; J gene: TRBJ1-4; clone size: -
CDR3 DNA: TGTGCCAGCAGCCATCGCGGGAGGGTAACGGAGACCCAGTACTTC; CDR3 protein: CASSHRGRVTETQYF; V gene: TRBV11-2; D gene: TRBD2; J gene: TRBJ2-5; clone size: once
CDR3 DNA: TGTGCCAGTAGTACCCCAGGGTACGAGCAGTACTTC; CDR3 protein: CASSTPGYEQYF; V gene: TRBV19; D gene: -; J gene: TRBJ2-7; clone size: -
CDR3 DNA: TGTGCCAGCACCCATCAAGTCGGGGGCACAGATACGCAGTATTTT; CDR3 protein: CASTHQVGGTDTQYF; V gene: TRBV6-1; D gene: -; J gene: TRBJ2-3; clone size: few
CDR3 DNA: TGTGCCAGCAGCCAAGATCCAGGGGGCTCCTATAATTCACCCCTCCACTTT; CDR3 protein: CASSQDPGGSYNSPLHF; V gene: TRBV4-2; D gene: TRBD1; J gene: TRBJ1-6; clone size: -
CDR3 DNA: TGTGCCAGCAGCTTAGCGCCAGGGCCCACCTATGGCTACACCTTC; CDR3 protein: CASSLAPGPTYGYTF; V gene: TRBV7-2; D gene: -; J gene: TRBJ1-2; clone size: few
CDR3 DNA: TGTGCCAGCAGATCAAGCGGGAATGAGCAGTTCTTC; CDR3 protein: CASRSSGNEQFF; V gene: TRBV7-9; D gene: -; J gene: TRBJ2-1; clone size: few